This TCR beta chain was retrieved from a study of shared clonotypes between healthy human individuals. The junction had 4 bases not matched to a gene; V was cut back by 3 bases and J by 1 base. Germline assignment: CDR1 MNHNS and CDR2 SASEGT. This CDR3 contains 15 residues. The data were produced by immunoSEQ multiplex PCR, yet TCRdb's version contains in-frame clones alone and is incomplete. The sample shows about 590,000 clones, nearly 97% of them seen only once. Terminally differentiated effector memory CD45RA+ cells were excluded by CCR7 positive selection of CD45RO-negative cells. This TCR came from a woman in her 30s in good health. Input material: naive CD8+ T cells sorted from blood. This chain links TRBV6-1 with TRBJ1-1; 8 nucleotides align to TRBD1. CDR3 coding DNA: TGTGCCAGCAGTGACAGGGGGCTGACGAACACTGAAGCTTTCTTT. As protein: CASSDRGLTNTEAFF.